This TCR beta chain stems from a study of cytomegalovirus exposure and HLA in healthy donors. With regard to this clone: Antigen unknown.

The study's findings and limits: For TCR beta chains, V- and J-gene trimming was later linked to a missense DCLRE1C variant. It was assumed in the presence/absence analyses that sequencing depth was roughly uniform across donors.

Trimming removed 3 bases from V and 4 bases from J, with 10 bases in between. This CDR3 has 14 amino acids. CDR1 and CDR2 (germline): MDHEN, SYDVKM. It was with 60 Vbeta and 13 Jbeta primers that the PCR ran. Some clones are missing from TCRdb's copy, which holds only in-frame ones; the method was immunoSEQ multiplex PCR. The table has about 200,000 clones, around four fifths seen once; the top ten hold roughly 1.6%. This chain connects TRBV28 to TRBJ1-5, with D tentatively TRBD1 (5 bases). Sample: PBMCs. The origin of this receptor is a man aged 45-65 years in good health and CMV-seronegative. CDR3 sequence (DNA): TGTGCCAGCAGTTTGTTAGGGGTGAATCAGCCCCAGCATTTT. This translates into CASSLLGVNQPQHF.